A single sample is the source of the 14 T cell receptor beta chains below, sequenced in a study of cytomegalovirus exposure and HLA in healthy donors. Vbeta (60) and Jbeta (13) primers were used in the PCR. Data came from immunoSEQ multiplex PCR; TCRdb stores just in-frame clones and leaves some out. Here the sample spans tens of thousands of clones, about 65% being singletons. The sequenced sample was PBMCs. The receptor set was obtained from a man over 45 in good health and CMV-seropositive.

The CDR3 reads CSVVPGRVSTDTQYF. As DNA, the CDR3 is TGCAGCGTTGTTCCGGGGAGGGTAAGCACAGATACGCAGTATTTT. J is TRBJ2-3 and V is TRBV29-1; the match to TRBD2 covers 7 bases. CDR3 length equals 15 residues. V was clipped by 4 bases and J by 0 bases; unmatched bases: 7. Germline-derived CDR1 and CDR2 are SQVTM and ANQGSEA.

This chain links TRBV4-3 with TRBJ1-6; TRBD1 matches 8 bases. The CDR3 totals 14 residues. The V segment lost 1 base and the J segment 10 bases; nucleotides outside the gene matches: 3. Germline V CDR1 and CDR2: LGHNA, YSLEER. This CDR3 reads CASSQGTGFSPLHF. CDR3 in DNA: TGCGCCAGCAGCCAAGGGACAGGGTTCTCACCCCTCCACTTT.

This clone has a handful of counts. This chain joins TRBV2 and TRBJ1-1; 7 positions match TRBD1. J lost 4 bases, V lost 2 bases, and 10 bases had no gene match. This CDR3 contains 16 residues. In germline, CDR1 is SNHLY, CDR2 FYNNEI. CDR3 region: CASSEFWSGGLTEAFF. In DNA form, the CDR3 reads TGTGCCAGCAGTGAATTTTGGTCAGGGGGTCTCACTGAAGCTTTCTTT.

This clone was observed a few times. This chain connects TRBV5-4 to TRBJ2-3; maybe TRBD2 (7 bases). The CDR3 has 15 residues. CDR1 SGHNT and CDR2 YYREEE come from the germline V gene (reference sequence). V was shortened by 3 bases and J by 6 bases, with 17 bases between the two germline ends. The CDR3: CASSSSGGAPDTQYF. For the CDR3, the DNA is TGTGCCAGCAGCTCATCGGGGGGCGCCCCTGATACGCAGTATTTT.

V gene TRBV7-2 combines with J gene TRBJ1-2; perhaps TRBD1 as D (6 bases). The CDR3 is made up of 13 amino acids. Germline V gives CDR1 SGHTA, CDR2 FQGNSA. V was shortened by 5 bases and J by 4 bases, with 11 bases between the two germline ends. CDR3 DNA sequence: TGTGCCAGCAGCGCAGGACAGAGCTATGGCTACACCTTC. It is translated as CASSAGQSYGYTF.

Comment on this clone: The junction does not match germline at one end; this may be a read error. The chain links TRBV7-7 to TRBJ2-3; D ambiguous. There are 13 residues in the CDR3. Germline V gene lookup returns CDR1 SSHAT and CDR2 FNYEAQ (reference sequence). The CDR3 sequence: CASSLIIADTQYF. In DNA form, the CDR3 reads TGTGCTAGCAGCCTTATCATAGCAGATACGCAGTATTTT.

This clone is medium-sized. The V gene is TRBV7-2, the J gene TRBJ2-3, with 9 nucleotides matching TRBD1. The CDR3 is made up of 16 amino acids. With V trimmed by 6 bases and J by 0 bases, 7 bases remained unmatched. Germline-derived CDR1 and CDR2 are SGHTA and FQGNSA. The CDR3 reads CASSYTGTGSTDTQYF. CDR3 bases: TGTGCCAGCAGTTACACCGGGACAGGGAGCACAGATACGCAGTATTTT.

The chain carries TRBV5-3 and TRBJ2-1; 9 nucleotides line up with TRBD1. TRBV5-3 is recorded as an ORF, its role being uncertain. The J segment lost 7 bases and the V segment lost 0 bases, leaving 8 bases of the junction unmatched. This CDR3 has 16 amino acids. The CDR3 nucleotides read TGTGCCAGAAGCTTGGGGAACAGGGGGCTCAAAAATGAGCAGTTCTTC. Its protein product is CARSLGNRGLKNEQFF.

This chain joins TRBV7-2 and TRBJ1-5; D is perhaps TRBD1 (6 bases). The CDR3 has 15 residues. Germline V gives CDR1 SGHTA, CDR2 FQGNSA. The V and J ends lost 5 bases and 2 bases respectively, with 13 bases between them. The CDR3 DNA follows: TGTGCCAGCAGCACAGGACAGTTGGGCAATCAGCCCCAGCATTTT. Protein: CASSTGQLGNQPQHF.

The chain combines TRBV29-1 with TRBJ2-7, with D perhaps matching TRBD2 (5 bases). This CDR3 is 14 amino acids long. Germline CDR1 and CDR2: SQVTM and ANQGSEA. Trimming took 4 bases from V and 3 from J, leaving 16 bases between them. CDR3 in DNA: TGCAGCGTTGCCAGACCAGCGGAAAACTACGAGCAGTACTTC. Its translation is CSVARPAENYEQYF.

CDR3 DNA: TGTGCCAGCAGCGTAGTTGTTAGCAGCGAGCAGTTCTTC. It codes for CASSVVVSSEQFF. The V and J genes are TRBV9 and TRBJ2-1; D gene ambiguous. Trimming left V 0 bases short and J 10 bases short, with 11 bases between. The length of the CDR3 is 13 residues. Germline values: CDR1 SGDLS, CDR2 YYNGEE.

This sequence joins TRBV2 and TRBJ1-1; D is perhaps TRBD1 (6 bases). Trimming stripped 5 bases from V and 3 bases from J, with 13 bases between. The CDR3 extends over 14 amino acids. Germline V gives CDR1 SNHLY, CDR2 FYNNEI. CDR3 sequence (DNA): TGTGCCAGCAGTTACAGGGCGATGGACACTGAAGCTTTCTTT. This sequence encodes CASSYRAMDTEAFF.

V usage is TRBV7-8 and J usage is TRBJ1-1, with D hard to call. This CDR3 is built from 13 residues. Germline CDR1 reads SGHVS; CDR2 reads FQNEAQ. V gave up 1 base and J gave up 1 base, with 4 bases separating them. The CDR3 here is CASSLVRNTEAFF. In DNA, the CDR3 is TGTGCCAGCAGCTTAGTTCGGAACACTGAAGCTTTCTTT. Combining the CDR3 with reference TRBV7-8 and TRBJ1-1 gives the whole variable domain GAGVSQSPRYKVAKRGQDVALRCDPISGHVSLFWYQQALGQGPEFLTYFQNEAQLDKSGLPSDRFFAERPEGSVSTLKIQRTQQEDSAVYLCASSLVRNTEAFFGQGTRLTVV.

The chain has TRBV29-1 and TRBJ1-5; D call uncertain. V shed 5 bases and J shed 4 bases, with 9 bases lying between them. Germline V gene lookup returns CDR1 SQVTM and CDR2 ANQGSEA. This CDR3 contains 12 residues. CDR3 sequence reads: CSVLAENQPQHF. The CDR3, as DNA: TGCAGCGTTTTAGCAGAGAATCAGCCCCAGCATTTT.